This T cell receptor (beta chain) was profiled in a study of shared clonotypes between healthy human individuals. Study in general: The study used three CD4 naive, three CD4 memory, two CD8 naive and one CD8 memory plate per donor.

The DNA input per sorted-subset replicate PCR was 200 ng, corresponding to some 30,000 T cell genomes. Clones were sequenced by immunoSEQ multiplex PCR, and TCRdb holds only the in-frame ones, with some missing. The sample includes under 2,500,000 clones, about 94% of them seen just once. The germline gives CDR1 SSHAT, CDR2 FNYEAQ (reference sequence). This CDR3 is 13 amino acids long. Worth noting for this clone: The antigen is not known. The junction differs from germline at one of its ends, possibly a read error.

Healthy HIV-negative adults without recent acute infections or vaccinations served as donors. Broader study findings: In several donors, about 5% of naive CD4 clonotypes appeared in common.

This receptor was identified in a man aged 18 to 30 in good health. The chain joins TRBV7-7 to TRBJ1-1; the D gene is possibly TRBD1 (6 bases). Input material: naive CD4+ T cells sorted from blood. Subset reported: CD45RA+ positively selected. The CDR3 protein is CASSLGQYTEAFF. The CDR3 region has the DNA TGTGCTAGCAGCTTAGGACAGTACACTGAAGCTTTCTTT.